Listed below are T cell receptor beta chains from one sample, sequenced in a study of vaccination effects on CD4 cells after COVID-19. Assay: immunoSEQ multiplex PCR; the TCRdb copy retains only in-frame clones and omits some. The sample holds some 49,000 clones, approximately 74% seen once. Their antigens are not known. Material: CD4+ T cells from PBMCs cultured without peptide, obtained before COVID-19 vaccination. These receptors were collected from a human donor who had a prior SARS-CoV-2 infection. Each CDR3 is given with its conserved first and last residue.

>TRBV12-3/TRBV12-4|TRBJ1-1
CASSFGMHTEAFF
>TRBV4-3|TRBJ2-2
CASSPVDSGTGELFF
>TRBV6-5|TRBJ1-2
CASAGRGNYGYTF
>TRBV18|TRBJ2-7
CASSRERGQDYEQYF
>TRBV6-5|TRBJ2-3
CASTPPGASTDTQYF
>TRBV7-2|TRBJ2-1
CASSYTGSSYNEQFF
>TRBV18|TRBJ2-1
CASSPRASGTYNNEQFF
>TRBV13|TRBJ2-3
CASSQQGLAGTDTQYF
>TRBV6-5|TRBJ1-1
CASSSDTLVGTEAFF
>TRBV5-1|TRBJ1-1
CASSQGTRDTEAFF
>TRBV30|TRBJ2-2
CAWSFGLGDTGELFF
>TRBV4-3|TRBJ2-7
CASSQGLSTFSYEQYF
>TRBV6-5|TRBJ2-3
CASRHAGAGTDTQYF
>TRBV19|TRBJ1-1
CASSLWNTEAFF
>TRBV11-2|TRBJ2-5
CASSLAISGIQETQYF
>TRBV19|TRBJ1-4
CASSEVRDSEKLFF
>TRBV11-3|TRBJ1-3
CASSPEFSGNTIYF
>TRBV12-3/TRBV12-4|TRBJ2-1
CASRETGRNEQFF
>TRBV9|TRBJ1-4
CASSVAGGLNEKLFF
>TRBV15|TRBJ2-5
CATSPRTGGETQYF
>TRBV15|TRBJ2-4
CATSSLIRQGGGKNIQYF
>TRBV7-9|TRBJ2-2
CASSLTGDTGELFF
>TRBV5-5|TRBJ2-5
CASSVDGEVRRETQYF
>TRBV12-5|TRBJ2-1
CASGPRTIPTSYNEQFF
>TRBV29-1|TRBJ2-2
CSALMEGPGELFF
>TRBV19|TRBJ1-2
CASSIPGQGEGYTF
>TRBV19|TRBJ2-1
CASSGLAGGYNEQFF
>TRBV15|TRBJ1-1
CATSREMTRGYTEAFF
>TRBV19|TRBJ2-5
CASSIWAGEGTQYF
>TRBV6-1|TRBJ1-2
CASSEGVTLNYGYTF
>TRBV5-1|TRBJ2-1
CASSLRSQSSYNEQFF
>TRBV18|TRBJ1-3
CASSFTGDNSGNTIYF
>TRBV2|TRBJ2-2
CASNQDRNTGELFF
>TRBV6-5|TRBJ2-1
CASSYSHDYNEQFF
>TRBV20-1|TRBJ1-2
CSALGYYGYTF
>TRBV11-3|TRBJ1-1
CASSLVGLNTEAFF
>TRBV7-3|TRBJ1-3
CASSLNPPGAGNTIYF
>TRBV7-2|TRBJ2-1
CASSFTSGSRDEQFF
>TRBV12-3/TRBV12-4|TRBJ2-7
CASSLSGYEQYF
>TRBV18|TRBJ1-2
CASSPTLGPDYGYTF
>TRBV25-1|TRBJ1-1
CASSDGTTGGTEAFF
>TRBV9|TRBJ2-7
CASSVGGTSSYEQYF
>TRBV5-1|TRBJ1-4
CASSLGVAEKLFF
>TRBV2|TRBJ1-1
CASSAQIDTEAFF